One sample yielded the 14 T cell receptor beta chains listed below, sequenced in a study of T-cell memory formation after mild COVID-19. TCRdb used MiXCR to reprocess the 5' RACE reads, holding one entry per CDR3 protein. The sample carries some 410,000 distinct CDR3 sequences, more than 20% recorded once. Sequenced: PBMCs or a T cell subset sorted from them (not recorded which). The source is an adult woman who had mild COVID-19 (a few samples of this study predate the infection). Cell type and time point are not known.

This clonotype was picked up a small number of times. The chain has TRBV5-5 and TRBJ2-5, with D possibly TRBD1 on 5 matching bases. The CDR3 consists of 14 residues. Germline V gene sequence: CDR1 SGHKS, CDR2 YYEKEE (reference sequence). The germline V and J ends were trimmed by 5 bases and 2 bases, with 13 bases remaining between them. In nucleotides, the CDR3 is TGTGCCAGCAGTTTTACAGGAGTACAAGAGACCCAGTACTTC. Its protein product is CASSFTGVQETQYF.

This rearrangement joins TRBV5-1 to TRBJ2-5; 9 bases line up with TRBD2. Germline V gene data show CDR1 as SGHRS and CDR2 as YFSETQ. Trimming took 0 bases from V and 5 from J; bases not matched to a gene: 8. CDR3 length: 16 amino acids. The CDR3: CASSLVFSGGSETQYF. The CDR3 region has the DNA TGCGCCAGCAGCTTGGTTTTTAGCGGGGGTTCGGAGACCCAGTACTTC.

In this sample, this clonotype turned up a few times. In nucleotides, the CDR3 is TGTGCCAGCAGGTCGGGACAGGGGTCCTACGAGCAGTACTTC. Protein: CASRSGQGSYEQYF. This rearrangement joins TRBV6-5 to TRBJ2-7; 10 nucleotides align to TRBD1. Losses at the gene ends were 6 bases for V and 1 base for J; bases not matched to a gene: 3. Germline assignment: CDR1 MNHEY and CDR2 SVGAGI. The CDR3 has 14 amino acids.

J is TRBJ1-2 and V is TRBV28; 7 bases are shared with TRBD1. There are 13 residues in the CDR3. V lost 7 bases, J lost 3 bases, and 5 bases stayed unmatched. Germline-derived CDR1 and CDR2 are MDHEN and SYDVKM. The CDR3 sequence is CASTTTGDYGYTF. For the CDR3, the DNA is TGTGCCAGCACCACCACAGGGGACTATGGCTACACCTTC.

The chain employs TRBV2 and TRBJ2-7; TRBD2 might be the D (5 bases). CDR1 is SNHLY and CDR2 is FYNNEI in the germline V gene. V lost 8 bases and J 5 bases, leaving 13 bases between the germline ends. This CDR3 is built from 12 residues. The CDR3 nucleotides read TGTGCCAGCCAGGAGGCTATCCACGAGCAGTACTTC. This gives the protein CASQEAIHEQYF.

The CDR3 reads CASSYGGLYGYTF. DNA of the CDR3: TGTGCCAGCAGTTACGGGGGGCTCTATGGCTACACCTTC. V gene TRBV6-2 or TRBV6-3 combines with J gene TRBJ1-2; tentative D call: TRBD1 (6 bases). CDR1 and CDR2 from the germline V gene are MNHEY and SVGEGT. V was cut by 2 bases and J by 4 bases, with 8 bases left in between. The length of the CDR3 is 13 residues.

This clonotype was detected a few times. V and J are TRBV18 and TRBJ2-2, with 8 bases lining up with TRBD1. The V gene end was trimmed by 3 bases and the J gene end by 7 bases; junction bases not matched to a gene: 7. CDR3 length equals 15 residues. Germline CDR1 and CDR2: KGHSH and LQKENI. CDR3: CASSPSQGAGGELFF. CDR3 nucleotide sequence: TGTGCCAGCTCACCGTCCCAGGGGGCCGGCGGGGAGCTGTTTTTT. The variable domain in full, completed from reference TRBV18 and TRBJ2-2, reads NAGVMQNPRHLVRRRGQEARLRCSPMKGHSHVYWYRQLPEEGLKFMVYLQKENIIDESGMPKERFSAEFPKEGPSILRIQQVVRGDSAAYFCASSPSQGAGGELFFGEGSRLTVL.

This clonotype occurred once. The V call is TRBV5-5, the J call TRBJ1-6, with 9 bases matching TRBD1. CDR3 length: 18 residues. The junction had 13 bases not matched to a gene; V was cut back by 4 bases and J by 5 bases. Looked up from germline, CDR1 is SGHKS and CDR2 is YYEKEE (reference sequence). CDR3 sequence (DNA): TGTGCCAGCAGCCGTGGACAGGGGAGAGAATTGGATAATTCACCCCTCCACTTT. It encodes CASSRGQGRELDNSPLHF.

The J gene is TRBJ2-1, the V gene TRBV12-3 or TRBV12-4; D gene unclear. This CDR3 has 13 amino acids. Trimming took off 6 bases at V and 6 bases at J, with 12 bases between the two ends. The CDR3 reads CASRLDSLNEQFF. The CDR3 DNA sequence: TGTGCCAGCAGGCTTGACTCGCTCAATGAGCAGTTCTTC.

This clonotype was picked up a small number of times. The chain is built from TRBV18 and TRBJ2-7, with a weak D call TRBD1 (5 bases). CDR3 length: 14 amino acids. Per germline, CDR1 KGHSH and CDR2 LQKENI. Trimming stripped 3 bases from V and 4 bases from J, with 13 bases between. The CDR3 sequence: CASSPSGSPYEQYF. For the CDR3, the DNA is TGTGCCAGCTCACCCTCAGGGTCCCCTTACGAGCAGTACTTC.

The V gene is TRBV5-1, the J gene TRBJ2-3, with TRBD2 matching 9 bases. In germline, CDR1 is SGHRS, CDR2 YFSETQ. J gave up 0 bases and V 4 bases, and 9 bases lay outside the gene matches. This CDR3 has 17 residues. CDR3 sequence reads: CASSKLSTSGSTDTQYF. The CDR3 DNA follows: TGCGCCAGCAGCAAGCTATCGACTAGCGGAAGCACAGATACGCAGTATTTT.

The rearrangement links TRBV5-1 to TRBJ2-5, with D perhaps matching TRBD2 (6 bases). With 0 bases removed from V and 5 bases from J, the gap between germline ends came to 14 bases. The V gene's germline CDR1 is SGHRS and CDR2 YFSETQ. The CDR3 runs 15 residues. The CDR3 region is CASSLGPGERETQYF. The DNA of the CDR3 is TGCGCCAGCAGCTTGGGTCCGGGAGAGAGGGAGACCCAGTACTTC. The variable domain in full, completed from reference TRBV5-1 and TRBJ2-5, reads KAGVTQTPRYLIKTRGQQVTLSCSPISGHRSVSWYQQTPGQGLQFLFEYFSETQRNKGNFPGRFSGRQFSNSRSEMNVSTLELGDSALYLCASSLGPGERETQYFGPGTRLLVL.

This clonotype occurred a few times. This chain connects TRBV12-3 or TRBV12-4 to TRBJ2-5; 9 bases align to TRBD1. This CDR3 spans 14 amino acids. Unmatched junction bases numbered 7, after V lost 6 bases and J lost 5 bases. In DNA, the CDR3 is TGTGCCAGCAGATTAACAGGGGGCGCGGAGACCCAGTACTTC. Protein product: CASRLTGGAETQYF.

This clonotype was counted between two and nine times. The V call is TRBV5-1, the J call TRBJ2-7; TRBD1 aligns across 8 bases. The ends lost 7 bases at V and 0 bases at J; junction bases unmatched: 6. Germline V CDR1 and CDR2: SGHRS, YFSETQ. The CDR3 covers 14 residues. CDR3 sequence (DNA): TGCGCCAGCGCCCCAGGGGGCAGCTCCTACGAGCAGTACTTC. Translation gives CASAPGGSSYEQYF.